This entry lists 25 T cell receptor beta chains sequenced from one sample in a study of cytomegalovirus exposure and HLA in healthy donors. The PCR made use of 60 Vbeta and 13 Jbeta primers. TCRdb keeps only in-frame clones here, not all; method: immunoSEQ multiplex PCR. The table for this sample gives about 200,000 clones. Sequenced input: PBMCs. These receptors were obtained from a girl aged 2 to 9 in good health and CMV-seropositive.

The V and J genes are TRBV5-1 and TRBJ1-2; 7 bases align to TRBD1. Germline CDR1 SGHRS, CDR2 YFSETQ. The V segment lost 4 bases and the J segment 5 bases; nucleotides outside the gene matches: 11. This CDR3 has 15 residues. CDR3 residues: CASSPPEGARYGYTF. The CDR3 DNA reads TGCGCCAGCAGCCCCCCCGAGGGGGCTCGGTATGGCTACACCTTC.

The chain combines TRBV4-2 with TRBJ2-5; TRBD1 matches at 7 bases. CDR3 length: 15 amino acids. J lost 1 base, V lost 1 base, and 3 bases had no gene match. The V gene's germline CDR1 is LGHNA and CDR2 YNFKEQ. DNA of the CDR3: TGTGCCAGCAGCCAAGGAGGACAGGTCCAAGAGACCCAGTACTTC. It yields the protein CASSQGGQVQETQYF.

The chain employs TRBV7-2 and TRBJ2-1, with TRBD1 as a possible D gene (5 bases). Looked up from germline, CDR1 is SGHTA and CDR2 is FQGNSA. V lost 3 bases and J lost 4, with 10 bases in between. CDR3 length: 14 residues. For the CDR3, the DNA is TGTGCCAGCAGCTTCAGGGCCCTTTACAATGAGCAGTTCTTC. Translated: CASSFRALYNEQFF.

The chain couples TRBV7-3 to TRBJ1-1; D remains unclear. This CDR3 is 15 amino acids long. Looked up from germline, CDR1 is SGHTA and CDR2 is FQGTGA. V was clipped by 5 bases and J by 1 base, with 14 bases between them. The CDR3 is CASSLDGLENTEAFF. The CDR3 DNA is TGTGCCAGCAGCCTGGACGGACTTGAGAACACTGAAGCTTTCTTT.

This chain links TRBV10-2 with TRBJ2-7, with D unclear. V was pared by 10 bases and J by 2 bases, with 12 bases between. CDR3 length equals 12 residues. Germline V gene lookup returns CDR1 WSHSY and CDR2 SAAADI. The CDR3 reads CATRAGTYEQYF. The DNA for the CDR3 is TGCGCCACTCGCGCAGGTACCTACGAGCAGTACTTC.

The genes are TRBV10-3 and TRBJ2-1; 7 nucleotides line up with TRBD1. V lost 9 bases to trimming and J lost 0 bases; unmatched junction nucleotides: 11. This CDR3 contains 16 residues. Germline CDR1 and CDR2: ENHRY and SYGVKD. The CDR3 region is CAMSKEAGGSYNEQFF. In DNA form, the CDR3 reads TGTGCCATGTCGAAGGAGGCAGGGGGCTCCTACAATGAGCAGTTCTTC.

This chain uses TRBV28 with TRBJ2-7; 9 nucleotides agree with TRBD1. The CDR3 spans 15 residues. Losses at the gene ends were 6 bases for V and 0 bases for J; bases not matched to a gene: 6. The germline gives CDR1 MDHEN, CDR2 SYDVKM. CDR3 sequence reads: CASRNRDRVSYEQYF. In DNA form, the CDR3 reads TGTGCCAGCAGGAACCGGGACAGGGTCTCCTACGAGCAGTACTTC.

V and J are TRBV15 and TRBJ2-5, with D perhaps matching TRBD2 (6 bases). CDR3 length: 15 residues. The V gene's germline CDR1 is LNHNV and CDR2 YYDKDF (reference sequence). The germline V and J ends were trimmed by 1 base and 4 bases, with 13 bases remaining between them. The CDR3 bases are TGTGCCACCAGCAGAGGGGAGGACCCAAGAGAGACCCAGTACTTC. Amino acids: CATSRGEDPRETQYF.

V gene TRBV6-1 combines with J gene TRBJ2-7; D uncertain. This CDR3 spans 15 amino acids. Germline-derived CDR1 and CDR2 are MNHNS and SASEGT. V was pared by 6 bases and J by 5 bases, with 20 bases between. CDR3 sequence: CASSDPLVMGDEQYF. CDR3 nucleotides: TGTGCCAGCAGCGACCCTCTCGTGATGGGCGACGAGCAGTACTTC.

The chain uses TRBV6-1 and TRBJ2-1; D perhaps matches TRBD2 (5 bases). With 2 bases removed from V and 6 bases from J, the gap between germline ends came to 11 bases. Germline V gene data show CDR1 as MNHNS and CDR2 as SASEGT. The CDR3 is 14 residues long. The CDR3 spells CASSENLASNEQFF. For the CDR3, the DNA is TGTGCCAGCAGTGAAAATCTAGCTTCCAATGAGCAGTTCTTC.

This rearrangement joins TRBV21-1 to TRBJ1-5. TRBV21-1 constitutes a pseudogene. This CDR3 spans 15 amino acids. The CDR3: CASTLFRRRGWPQHF. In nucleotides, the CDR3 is TGTGCCAGCACCCTATTCCGACGGAGGGGTTGGCCCCAGCATTTT.

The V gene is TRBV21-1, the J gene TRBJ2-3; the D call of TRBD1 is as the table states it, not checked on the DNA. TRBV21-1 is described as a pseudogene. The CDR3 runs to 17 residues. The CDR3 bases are TGTGCCAGCAGCAAAGGACGGGGACAATATTGCACAGATACGCAGTATTTT. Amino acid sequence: CASSKGRGQYCTDTQYF.

Here the CDR3 reads CASSRRLNPGGELFF. Written as DNA, the CDR3 is TGTGCCAGCAGCCGGAGGCTTAATCCCGGGGGGGAGCTGTTTTTT. The chain is built from TRBV7-9 and TRBJ2-2, with a possible D match to TRBD2 (5 bases). V was cut by 5 bases and J by 8 bases, with 18 bases left in between. Germline assignment: CDR1 SEHNR and CDR2 FQNEAQ (reference sequence). The length of the CDR3 is 15 residues.

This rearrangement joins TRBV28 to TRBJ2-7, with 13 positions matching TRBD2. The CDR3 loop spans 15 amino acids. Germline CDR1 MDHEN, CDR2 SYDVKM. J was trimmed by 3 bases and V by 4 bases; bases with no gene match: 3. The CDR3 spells CASSSGLAGYYEQYF. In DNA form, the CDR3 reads TGTGCCAGCAGTTCGGGACTAGCGGGGTACTACGAGCAGTACTTC.

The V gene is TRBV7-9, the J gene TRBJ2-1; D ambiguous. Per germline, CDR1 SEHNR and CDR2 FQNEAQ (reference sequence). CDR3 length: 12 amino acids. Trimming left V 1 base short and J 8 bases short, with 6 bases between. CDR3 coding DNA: TGTGCCAGCAGCTTAGTGTCGGATGAGCAGTTCTTC. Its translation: CASSLVSDEQFF.

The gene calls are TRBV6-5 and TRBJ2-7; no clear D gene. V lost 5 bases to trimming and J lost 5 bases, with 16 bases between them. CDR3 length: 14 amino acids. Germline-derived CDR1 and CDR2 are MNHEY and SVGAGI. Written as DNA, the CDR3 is TGTGCCAGCAGTCCCCTCGACCCCCAGGACGAGCAGTACTTC. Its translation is CASSPLDPQDEQYF.

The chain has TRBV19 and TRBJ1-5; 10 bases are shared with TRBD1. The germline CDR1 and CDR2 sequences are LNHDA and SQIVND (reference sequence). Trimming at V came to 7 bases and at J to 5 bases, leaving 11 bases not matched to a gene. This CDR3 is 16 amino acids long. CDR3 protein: CASTRGTGANHQPQHF. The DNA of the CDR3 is TGTGCCAGTACCCGGGGGACAGGGGCCAACCATCAGCCCCAGCATTTT.

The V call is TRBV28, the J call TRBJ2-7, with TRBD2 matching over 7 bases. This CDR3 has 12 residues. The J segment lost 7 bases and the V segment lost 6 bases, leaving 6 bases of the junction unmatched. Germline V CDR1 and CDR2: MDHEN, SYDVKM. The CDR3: CASSAGTTEQYF. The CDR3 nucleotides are TGTGCCAGCAGCGCCGGGACTACGGAGCAGTACTTC.

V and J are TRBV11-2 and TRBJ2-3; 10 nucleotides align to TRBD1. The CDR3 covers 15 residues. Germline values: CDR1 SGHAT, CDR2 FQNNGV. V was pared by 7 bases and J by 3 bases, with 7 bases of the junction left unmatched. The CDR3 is CASTHSGQGTDTQYF. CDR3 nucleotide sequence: TGTGCCAGCACCCACTCGGGACAGGGGACAGATACGCAGTATTTT.

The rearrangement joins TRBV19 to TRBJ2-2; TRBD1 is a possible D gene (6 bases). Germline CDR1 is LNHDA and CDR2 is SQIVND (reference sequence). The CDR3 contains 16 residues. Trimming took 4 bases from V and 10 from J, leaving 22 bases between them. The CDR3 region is CASSTRDIVVFEELFF. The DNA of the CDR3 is TGTGCCAGTAGTACCCGGGACATCGTAGTTTTCGAGGAGCTGTTTTTT.

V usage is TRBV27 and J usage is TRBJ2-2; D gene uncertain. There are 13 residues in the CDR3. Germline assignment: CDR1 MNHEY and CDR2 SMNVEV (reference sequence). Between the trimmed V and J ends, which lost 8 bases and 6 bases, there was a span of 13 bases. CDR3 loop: CASSERLPGELFF. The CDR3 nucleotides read TGTGCCAGCTCAGAGAGGCTCCCCGGGGAGCTGTTTTTT.

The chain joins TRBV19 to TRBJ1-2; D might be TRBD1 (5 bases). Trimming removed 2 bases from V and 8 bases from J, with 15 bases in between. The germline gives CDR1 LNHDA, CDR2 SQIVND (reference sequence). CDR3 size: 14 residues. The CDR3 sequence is CASSILSGARGYTF. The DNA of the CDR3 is TGTGCCAGTAGTATACTAAGCGGGGCCCGCGGCTACACCTTC.

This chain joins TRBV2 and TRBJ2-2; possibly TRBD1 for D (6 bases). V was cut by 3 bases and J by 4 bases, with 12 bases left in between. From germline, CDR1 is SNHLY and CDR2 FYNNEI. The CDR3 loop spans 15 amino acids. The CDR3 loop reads CASSDLQGRTGELFF. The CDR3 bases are TGTGCCAGCAGTGATTTACAGGGTCGCACCGGGGAGCTGTTTTTT.

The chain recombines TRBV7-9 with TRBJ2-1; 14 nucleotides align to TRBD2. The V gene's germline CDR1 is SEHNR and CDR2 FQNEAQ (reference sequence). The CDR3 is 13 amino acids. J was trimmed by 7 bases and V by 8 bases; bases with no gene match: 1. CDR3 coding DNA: TGTGCCAGCTGGACTAGCGGGAGGAATGAGCAGTTCTTC. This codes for CASWTSGRNEQFF.

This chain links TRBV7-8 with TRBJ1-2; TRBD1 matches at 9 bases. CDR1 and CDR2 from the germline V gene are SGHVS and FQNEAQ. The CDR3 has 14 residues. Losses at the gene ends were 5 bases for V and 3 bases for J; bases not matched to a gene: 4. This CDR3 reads CASSPGQGDYGYTF. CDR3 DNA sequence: TGTGCCAGCAGCCCGGGACAGGGCGACTATGGCTACACCTTC.